A single sample is the source of the 27 T cell receptor beta chains below, sequenced in a study of T-cell reconstitution after alpha-beta-depleted transplantation in children. Researchers prepared the TCRbeta library using unique molecular identifiers, the study reports. One entry per CDR3 protein, called by TCRdb with MiXCR from the PCR reads. The sample shows 230,000 or so distinct CDR3 sequences, 12% of them seen only once. Source: PBMCs from the stem cell graft donor, taken from the stem cell graft. These receptors were obtained from a human donor who donated a stem cell graft to a child with acute lymphoblastic leukemia.

This clonotype has ten or more counts. The genes are TRBV6-2 or TRBV6-3 and TRBJ2-7; D is perhaps TRBD1 or TRBD2 (5 bases each). The CDR3 extends over 17 amino acids. Trimming took off 6 bases at V and 2 bases at J, with 23 bases between the two ends. In germline, CDR1 is MNHEY, CDR2 SVGEGT. The CDR3 nucleotides are TGTGCCAGCAGCCCCGGGACGAAGCCGGTTTTGGCCTACGAGCAGTACTTC. This sequence encodes CASSPGTKPVLAYEQYF.

This clonotype was seen ten or more times. The CDR3 spells CASSPGLLGAKNIQYF. CDR3 in DNA: TGCGCCAGCAGCCCTGGACTCCTAGGGGCCAAAAACATTCAGTACTTC. The chain recombines TRBV5-1 with TRBJ2-4, with TRBD2 as a possible D gene (5 bases). CDR3 size: 16 residues. Trimming shortened V by 4 bases and J by 1 base, and 15 bases separated the two germline ends. Per the germline V gene, CDR1 is SGHRS and CDR2 is YFSETQ.

This rearrangement joins TRBV25-1 to TRBJ1-6; no reliable D call. In germline, CDR1 is MGHDK, CDR2 SYGVNS. V lost 2 bases and J 1 base, leaving 6 bases between the germline ends. The CDR3 totals 15 residues. Written as DNA, the CDR3 is TGTGCCAGCAGTGAAAGGCAGTCCTATAATTCACCCCTCCACTTT. This sequence encodes CASSERQSYNSPLHF. The variable domain in full, with the rest retrieved from reference TRBV25-1 and TRBJ1-6, is EADIYQTPRYLVIGTGKKITLECSQTMGHDKMYWYQQDPGMELHLIHYSYGVNSTEKGDLSSESTVSRIRTEHFPLTLESARPSHTSQYLCASSERQSYNSPLHFGNGTRLTVT.

Note on this clonotype: This sequence may be a read error, since a much larger clone differs from it by one base. Here the CDR3 omits its conserved ending phenylalanine or tryptophan, so a read error is the likely source. The chain combines TRBV6-1 with TRBJ2-5; D is possibly TRBD2 (6 bases). The V gene lost 7 bases and the J gene lost 4 bases, with 13 bases spanning the gap. The CDR3 spans 13 residues. Germline CDR1 MNHNS, CDR2 SASEGT. CDR3 residues: CASTIGGVETQYY. The CDR3 DNA reads TGTGCCAGCACCATCGGGGGAGTAGAGACCCAGTACTAC.

In this sample, this clonotype turned up many times. The rearrangement joins TRBV11-2 to TRBJ2-2, with 8 nucleotides matching TRBD1. Losses at the gene ends were 1 base for V and 2 bases for J; bases not matched to a gene: 9. Germline V gene sequence: CDR1 SGHAT, CDR2 FQNNGV. This CDR3 region has 18 residues. CDR3 sequence (DNA): TGTGCCAGCAGCTTAGTTCTAACGGACAGGGCTAACACCGGGGAGCTGTTTTTT. It yields the protein CASSLVLTDRANTGELFF.

The V and J genes are TRBV7-2 and TRBJ2-7; 11 positions match TRBD2. CDR1 and CDR2 (germline): SGHTA, FQGNSA. The V segment lost 7 bases and the J segment 7 bases; nucleotides outside the gene matches: 6. This CDR3 region has 13 residues. Here the CDR3 DNA reads TGTGCCAGCACCATAGCGGGGGGGCGAGAGCAGTACTTC. The encoded protein is CASTIAGGREQYF.

In this sample, this clonotype turned up many times. The genes are TRBV18 and TRBJ2-7; no clear D. The CDR3 runs 12 residues. Germline lookup yields CDR1 KGHSH and CDR2 LQKENI. V gave up 3 bases and J gave up 5 bases, with 8 bases separating them. This CDR3 is CASSPQADEQYF. CDR3 nucleotides: TGTGCCAGCTCACCCCAGGCCGACGAGCAGTACTTC.

This clonotype was observed at least ten times. The chain joins TRBV20-1 to TRBJ1-6; no firm D call. Looked up from germline, CDR1 is DFQATT and CDR2 is SNEGSKA (reference sequence). This CDR3 comprises 15 residues. V gave up 0 bases and J gave up 5 bases, with 11 bases separating them. CDR3 loop: CSARDRSTNNSPLHF. The CDR3 region has the DNA TGCAGTGCTAGAGATAGGTCGACAAATAATTCACCCCTCCACTTT.

This clonotype has just one count. V is TRBV7-8 and J is TRBJ2-1; D remains ambiguous. The CDR3 runs to 14 residues. V lost 5 bases and J lost 4, with 12 bases in between. CDR1 is SGHVS and CDR2 is FQNEAQ in the germline V gene. The CDR3 loop reads CASSPSVRYNEQFF. In nucleotides, the CDR3 is TGTGCCAGCAGCCCGAGCGTGAGGTACAATGAGCAGTTCTTC. Filled out from reference TRBV7-8 and TRBJ2-1, the complete variable domain reads GAGVSQSPRYKVAKRGQDVALRCDPISGHVSLFWYQQALGQGPEFLTYFQNEAQLDKSGLPSDRFFAERPEGSVSTLKIQRTQQEDSAVYLCASSPSVRYNEQFFGPGTRLTVL.

This clonotype was seen repeatedly, ten times or more. The chain is built from TRBV4-3 and TRBJ1-1; D remains unclear. Trimming removed 1 base from V and 0 bases from J, with 6 bases in between. CDR3 size: 14 residues. CDR1 and CDR2 from the germline V gene are LGHNA and YSLEER. CDR3 region: CASSQGPMNTEAFF. Here the CDR3 DNA reads TGCGCCAGCAGCCAAGGGCCCATGAACACTGAAGCTTTCTTT.

This clonotype was counted at least ten times. This sequence joins TRBV28 and TRBJ2-5; possible D gene TRBD1, 6 bases. Deletions cut 7 bases from V and 4 bases from J, with 22 bases between. The CDR3 extends over 16 amino acids. From germline, CDR1 is MDHEN and CDR2 SYDVKM. CDR3 sequence reads: CASNPGAPNGRETQYF. CDR3 DNA sequence: TGTGCCAGCAATCCAGGGGCCCCCAACGGGCGAGAGACCCAGTACTTC.

The chain recombines TRBV5-2 with TRBJ2-1; whether TRBD2, the table's D call, matches the DNA was not checked. TRBV5-2 counts as a pseudogene. The CDR3 sequence is 15 residues long. The CDR3: CAMGPGLLGGGEQFF. The CDR3 DNA sequence: TGTGCCATGGGCCCCGGGCTCCTGGGAGGAGGTGAGCAGTTCTTC.

This clonotype was recorded many times. A junction end diverges from the germline sequence, so it may reflect a read error. This chain joins TRBV7-9 and TRBJ2-7, with a possible D match to TRBD2 (6 bases). In germline, CDR1 is SEHNR, CDR2 FQNEAQ (reference sequence). This CDR3 spans 13 amino acids. The CDR3 sequence is CASSQGGSYEQYF. Here the CDR3 DNA reads TGCGCCAGCAGCCAAGGAGGGTCCTACGAGCAGTACTTC.

This clonotype was picked up many times. The J gene is TRBJ2-7, the V gene TRBV24-1, with a possible D match to TRBD2 (6 bases). Germline lookup yields CDR1 KGHDR and CDR2 SFDVKD. This CDR3 is built from 16 residues. V was clipped by 2 bases and J by 3 bases, with 16 bases between them. This CDR3 is CATSDSQGSGGYEQYF. CDR3 DNA sequence: TGTGCCACCAGTGATTCCCAGGGTAGCGGTGGCTACGAGCAGTACTTC.

There are many counts of this clonotype. CDR3 nucleotides: TGTGCCAGCACTGCCCGGGGCCCAAATCGGAGGAGGGACTATGGCTACACCTTC. This codes for CASTARGPNRRRDYGYTF. The chain recombines TRBV11-1 with TRBJ1-2; a possible D gene is TRBD1 (5 bases). Deletions cut 7 bases from V and 3 bases from J, with 27 bases between. The CDR3 totals 18 residues. Per the germline V gene, CDR1 is SGHAT and CDR2 is FQDESV (reference sequence).

This clonotype was seen a handful of times. The J gene is TRBJ2-1, the V gene TRBV4-3; TRBD2 agrees at 7 bases. CDR1 LGHNA and CDR2 YSLEER come from the germline V gene. V was clipped by 0 bases and J by 0 bases; unmatched bases: 8. This CDR3 is 18 amino acids long. The CDR3 bases are TGCGCCAGCAGCCAAGAATGGCGGGGGTCAAGCTCCTACAATGAGCAGTTCTTC. Its protein product is CASSQEWRGSSSYNEQFF.

This clonotype was seen many times. The chain combines TRBV12-3 or TRBV12-4 with TRBJ2-3, with 8 bases identical to TRBD1. CDR3 length: 17 amino acids. V shed 2 bases and J 1 base; nucleotides not matched to a gene: 8. CDR3 DNA sequence: TGTGCCAGCAGTTTATCCGACAGGGGATGGGGCACAGATACGCAGTATTTT. Translated, it gives CASSLSDRGWGTDTQYF.

Many counts were recorded for this clonotype. V usage is TRBV12-3 or TRBV12-4 and J usage is TRBJ2-5, with 7 positions matching TRBD1. This CDR3 spans 13 amino acids. V shed 5 bases and J 3 bases; nucleotides not matched to a gene: 3. CDR3 nucleotide sequence: TGTGCCAGCAGTAAACAGGGGAAAGAGACCCAGTACTTC. As protein: CASSKQGKETQYF.

This clonotype was seen at least ten times. The chain carries TRBV20-1 and TRBJ2-7; TRBD1 aligns across 10 bases. The CDR3 sequence is 12 residues long. The germline V gene encodes CDR1 DFQATT and CDR2 SNEGSKA (reference sequence). Germline trimming cut 8 bases from V and 2 bases from J; bases unmatched to any gene: 3. As DNA, the CDR3 is TGCAGTACGGGACAGGGGACCTACGAGCAGTACTTC. This sequence encodes CSTGQGTYEQYF.

The table lists this clonotype with a few counts. This chain connects TRBV7-9 to TRBJ2-1; 8 bases fit TRBD1. CDR1 is SEHNR and CDR2 is FQNEAQ in the germline V gene (reference sequence). Trimming took 5 bases from V and 7 from J; bases not matched to a gene: 7. The CDR3 is 14 residues long. The CDR3 DNA is TGTGCCAGCAGCCCGCGACAGGGGAGGAATGAGCAGTTCTTC. Translating it yields CASSPRQGRNEQFF.

This clonotype was counted ten times or more. The CDR3 bases are TGTGCCAGCAGTTCTCGGGCAGCCAATCAGCCCCAGCATTTT. Protein product: CASSSRAANQPQHF. The J gene is TRBJ1-5, the V gene TRBV27; D gene unclear. This CDR3 spans 14 amino acids. Germline V lookup: CDR1 MNHEY, CDR2 SMNVEV (reference sequence). The V and J ends lost 4 bases and 3 bases respectively, with 10 bases between them.

This clonotype has a count of ten or more. This sequence joins TRBV9 and TRBJ2-1; 8 positions match TRBD2. Trimming took 0 bases from V and 7 from J; bases not matched to a gene: 6. Germline assignment: CDR1 SGDLS and CDR2 YYNGEE. CDR3 length: 15 amino acids. CDR3: CASSVGSGGLNEQFF. In nucleotides, the CDR3 is TGTGCCAGCAGCGTAGGAAGCGGGGGCCTTAATGAGCAGTTCTTC.

This clonotype was recorded at least ten times. The J gene is TRBJ2-2, the V gene TRBV20-1; the D call may be TRBD1 or TRBD2 (5 bases each). The germline CDR1 and CDR2 sequences are DFQATT and SNEGSKA (reference sequence). V lost 0 bases and J 4 bases, leaving 21 bases between the germline ends. This CDR3 region has 18 residues. The CDR3 spells CSARDNLGKHGGTGELFF. CDR3 DNA: TGCAGTGCTAGAGATAATCTAGGGAAACATGGGGGCACCGGGGAGCTGTTTTTT.

This clonotype was seen repeatedly, ten times or more. V gene TRBV5-1 combines with J gene TRBJ2-5; D is ambiguous. The CDR3 consists of 13 residues. Per the germline V gene, CDR1 is SGHRS and CDR2 is YFSETQ. V lost 0 bases and J 5 bases, leaving 8 bases between the germline ends. In nucleotides, the CDR3 is TGCGCCAGCAGCTTGGCGATGATCGAGACCCAGTACTTC. Translation gives CASSLAMIETQYF.

V is TRBV5-1 and J is TRBJ2-7; D is undetermined. In germline, CDR1 is SGHRS, CDR2 YFSETQ. The CDR3 has 14 amino acids. V dropped 0 bases and J dropped 3 bases, with 10 bases sitting between them. CDR3 protein: CASSLAEAFYEQYF. In DNA form, the CDR3 reads TGCGCCAGCAGCTTGGCGGAAGCCTTCTACGAGCAGTACTTC.

There are many counts of this clonotype. CDR3 DNA: TGCAGTGCTAGGCGGGGGGCGAACACTGAAGCTTTCTTT. It specifies CSARRGANTEAFF. This chain joins TRBV20-1 and TRBJ1-1; weak D call: TRBD1 (6 bases). The CDR3 is 13 residues long. The V and J ends lost 3 bases and 1 base respectively, with 9 bases between them. Germline values: CDR1 DFQATT, CDR2 SNEGSKA (reference sequence).

A remark on this clonotype: Just one base apart from a much larger clone, this may be a read error. This chain connects TRBV29-1 to TRBJ2-7; D ambiguous. The germline gives CDR1 SQVTM, CDR2 ANQGSEA. V was clipped by 5 bases and J by 1 base, with 6 bases between them. CDR3 length equals 11 residues. In nucleotides, the CDR3 is TGCAGCGTTAAGCCATCCTACGAGCAGTACTTC. It yields the protein CSVKPSYEQYF.